The clone carrying this T cell receptor (beta chain) was observed a handful of times. Its specificity is unknown. It was with a sample-barcoded 5' primer and a J-beta primer mix that a second PCR of roughly 7 to 11 cycles was run. TCRdb re-called the 5' RACE reads with MiXCR, one entry per CDR3 protein. The table lists about 1,500,000 distinct CDR3 sequences, roughly 30% of them singletons. This record comes from a study of blood T cells in healthy people across ages. Notes on the study in general: A strong correlation was seen between TCR beta diversity and naive T cell percentage.

Researchers report isolating at least 6 million PBMCs per sample. Total RNA was isolated from each sample in quantities of at least 5.5 micrograms. The V end was cut by 0 bases, the J end by 4 bases, with 7 bases between. The CDR3 is 14 amino acids. Per the germline V gene, CDR1 is SGHRS and CDR2 is YFSETQ. This chain uses TRBV5-1 with TRBJ2-2; D unclear. The sequence was obtained from a woman in her 30s in good health. The specimen sequenced was blood. The CDR3 region is CASSLDSATGELFF. In DNA, the CDR3 is TGCGCCAGCAGCTTGGACAGTGCCACCGGGGAGCTGTTTTTT.